The sequence of this T cell receptor (beta chain) was determined in a study of blood T cell repertoires in COVID-19 (TCRdb year 2020). For the study in its entirety: Samples covering the acute and convalescent phases of COVID-19 were provided by collaborators in the United States, Italy and Spain. The prospective study material was composed of cDNA or gDNA derived from T cells, B-cell-depleted T cells, or PBMCs. Deeply sampled blood TCRbeta repertoires from subjects exposed to, actively infected with, or recovered from COVID-19 were included in the dataset. The repertoires were made available in a free public database intended to serve as a resource for research on the immune response to SARS-CoV-2. Samples came from the ongoing ImmuneRACE study (first 160 participants) plus 1,254 subjects from 6 global collaborators. The sample metadata nearly always contained a de-identified subject ID, COVID-19 status, age in years and sex. Where HLA class I and class II types were available, the types were taken from metadata supplied by the sample provider, not from assay-based typing.

The investigation overall reported the following: Clinical and demographic metadata were provided uncurated, with the amount varying by source and participant.

Collaborating institutions collected whole blood in K2EDTA tubes following their own protocols. For TCRbeta analysis, collaborator samples were shipped as frozen whole blood, as isolated PBMCs, or as DNA extracted from either sample type. Including cysteine and phenylalanine, the CDR3 has 12 amino acids. Only the CDR3 portion is preserved as DNA: 36 bases, with reading frame beginning at the first base. A distance of 8 bases separates the germline ends of V and J, which lose 5 bases and 5 bases respectively. The germline V gene (reference sequence) yields SGHAT for CDR1 and FQDESV for CDR2. TCRbeta CDR3 regions were amplified from genomic DNA by means of the immunoSEQ Assay, a bias-controlled multiplex PCR. The authors' pipeline ran thus. Within the assay, amplification of reference gene primers was used to estimate how many nucleated cells each sample contained. Sequence reads were collapsed and filtered to measure the absolute abundance of every unique TCRbeta CDR3 rearrangement. Productive Simpson clonality was computed per sample as the square root of Simpson's diversity index over productive rearrangements. In its TCRdb copy, this immuneACCESS table keeps in-frame sequences only and misses some clones. Where compared with another copy, unresolved V genes explain less than half of these, and the others have no known cause. That table is the source of V, J and clone size, and D and trimming were worked out from the DNA. In all, the sample holds around 330,000 clones, and around 89% of those were seen once. The ten most abundant clones make up roughly 4% of the sample.

Worth noting for this clone: Its antigen remains unidentified. No quality values exist for individual bases; no much larger clone is one base distant.

Sequences were obtained from peripheral blood. Recombination linked TRBV11-1 to TRBJ2-3; the D gene is perhaps TRBD2, from 6 matching bases. This receptor was obtained from a woman aged 45-60 years with active or convalescent COVID-19. This receptor has the CDR3 CASSRREDTQYF. Read as DNA, the sequence is TGTGCCAGCAGCCGGAGGGAAGATACGCAGTATTTT.